The 14 T cell receptor beta chains below come from one sample, sequenced in a study of shared clonotypes between healthy human individuals. The repertoire was sequenced with immunoSEQ multiplex PCR; TCRdb's copy has only in-frame clones and lacks some. Seen here are about 560,000 clones, around 78% observed once, and the top ten hold around 11%. Material for sequencing was PBMCs. The receptors derive from a woman in her forties in good health. Some clones in this sample may be carry-over from other donors' samples.

The chain combines TRBV28 with TRBJ2-2; 10 bases map to TRBD2. Germline V gene data show CDR1 as MDHEN and CDR2 as SYDVKM. This CDR3 region has 17 residues. The ends lost 7 bases at V and 5 bases at J; junction bases unmatched: 13. The CDR3: CASNSPRTSGRTGELFF. The CDR3 DNA reads TGTGCCAGCAATTCTCCTAGGACTAGCGGACGGACCGGGGAGCTGTTTTTT.

The genes are TRBV7-8 and TRBJ2-7, with D tentatively TRBD2 (6 bases). Germline V gene sequence: CDR1 SGHVS, CDR2 FQNEAQ. The CDR3 is 14 residues long. Trimming left V 0 bases short and J 2 bases short, with 8 bases between. The CDR3 loop is CASSLASGTYEQYF. In DNA form, the CDR3 reads TGTGCCAGCAGCTTAGCTAGCGGCACCTACGAGCAGTACTTC.

The chain has TRBV19 and TRBJ1-5; 9 bases agree with TRBD1. V lost 3 bases, J lost 9 bases, and 15 bases stayed unmatched. The germline CDR1 and CDR2 sequences are LNHDA and SQIVND (reference sequence). This CDR3 has 17 residues. The CDR3 DNA is TGTGCCAGTAGTATGTCCCCCTCAACAGGGGGCGGAGGGCCCCAGCATTTT. Its protein product is CASSMSPSTGGGGPQHF. The full variable domain, rest sourced from reference TRBV19 and TRBJ1-5, is DGGITQSPKYLFRKEGQNVTLSCEQNLNHDAMYWYRQDPGQGLRLIYYSQIVNDFQKGDIAEGYSVSREKKESFPLTVTSAQKNPTAFYLCASSMSPSTGGGGPQHFGDGTRLSIL.

The rearrangement joins TRBV30 to TRBJ2-7; 11 bases map to TRBD2. The junction had 7 bases not matched to a gene; V was cut back by 8 bases and J by 4 bases. Per germline, CDR1 GTSNPN and CDR2 SVGIG (reference sequence). The CDR3 extends over 13 amino acids. The CDR3 DNA sequence: TGTGCCGGCACTAGCGGGAGTATTTACGAGCAGTACTTC. It specifies CAGTSGSIYEQYF.

J is TRBJ1-2 and V is TRBV5-5; 7 bases map to TRBD1. Unmatched junction bases numbered 8, after V lost 4 bases and J lost 2 bases. The CDR3 covers 15 residues. Germline V lookup: CDR1 SGHKS, CDR2 YYEKEE (reference sequence). The CDR3 protein is CASSQGQNRNYGYTF. The CDR3 DNA follows: TGTGCCAGCAGCCAGGGACAGAACAGAAACTATGGCTACACCTTC.

The chain joins TRBV5-4 to TRBJ2-1; 14 bases fit TRBD2. Germline V gene data show CDR1 as SGHNT and CDR2 as YYREEE (reference sequence). V lost 6 bases, J lost 4 bases, and 6 bases stayed unmatched. The CDR3 totals 16 residues. CDR3 DNA: TGTGCCAGCAACCAGGGACTAGCGGGAGTTTACAATGAGCAGTTCTTC. Protein product: CASNQGLAGVYNEQFF.

This clone was counted only a few times. This sample also contains other DNA sequences that code for the same CDR3. The rearrangement links TRBV7-2 to TRBJ2-7; 9 bases are shared with TRBD1. V lost 4 bases, J lost 2 bases, and 12 bases stayed unmatched. The CDR3 is made up of 17 amino acids. In germline, CDR1 is SGHTA, CDR2 FQGNSA. The CDR3 loop reads CASSSKVPGQGAYEQYF. The CDR3 bases are TGTGCCAGCAGCTCGAAAGTCCCGGGACAGGGAGCCTACGAGCAGTACTTC.

This clone was seen more than once but under ten times. This chain joins TRBV27 and TRBJ2-7; D is ambiguous. The CDR3 extends over 12 amino acids. V lost 5 bases, J lost 3 bases, and 8 bases lay in between. Germline V CDR1 and CDR2: MNHEY, SMNVEV (reference sequence). The CDR3: CASSGQFYEQYF. Here the CDR3 DNA reads TGTGCCAGCAGTGGGCAGTTCTACGAGCAGTACTTC.

The chain combines TRBV19 with TRBJ2-2, with TRBD2 matching over 13 bases. CDR1 and CDR2 from the germline V gene are LNHDA and SQIVND (reference sequence). Trimming took 7 bases from V and 6 from J; bases not matched to a gene: 8. The CDR3 has 16 amino acids. CDR3: CASKPGTSGNSGELFF. Here the CDR3 DNA reads TGTGCCAGTAAACCCGGGACTAGCGGGAATTCCGGGGAGCTGTTTTTT. The variable domain in full, completed from reference TRBV19 and TRBJ2-2, reads DGGITQSPKYLFRKEGQNVTLSCEQNLNHDAMYWYRQDPGQGLRLIYYSQIVNDFQKGDIAEGYSVSREKKESFPLTVTSAQKNPTAFYLCASKPGTSGNSGELFFGEGSRLTVL.

The chain recombines TRBV10-3 with TRBJ1-2; no firm D call. There are 14 residues in the CDR3. Germline V gives CDR1 ENHRY, CDR2 SYGVKD. V lost 2 bases, J lost 3 bases, and 10 bases lay in between. CDR3 coding DNA: TGTGCCATCAGTGAGGGCGGCCAGTACTATGGCTACACCTTC. Residues: CAISEGGQYYGYTF.

V and J are TRBV7-9 and TRBJ2-3, with D tentatively TRBD2 (5 bases). V was clipped by 1 base and J by 2 bases, with 19 bases between them. Germline values: CDR1 SEHNR, CDR2 FQNEAQ (reference sequence). The CDR3 consists of 18 residues. The CDR3 bases are TGTGCCAGCAGCTTAGGGTCGGGAACGGTCAGAACCACAGATACGCAGTATTTT. Translated: CASSLGSGTVRTTDTQYF.

With regard to this clone: The sample has other DNA sequences that encode this CDR3 too. As DNA, the CDR3 is TGCGCCAGCAGTGATTCTAGCGGGAGTTCCTACGAGCAGTACTTC. Translation: CASSDSSGSSYEQYF. The rearrangement joins TRBV10-2 to TRBJ2-7, with 10 bases fitting TRBD2. Trimming took 3 bases from V and 1 from J; bases not matched to a gene: 3. The germline V gene encodes CDR1 WSHSY and CDR2 SAAADI. The CDR3 is 15 amino acids.

The V and J genes are TRBV9 and TRBJ2-7; D gene uncertain. Germline CDR1 and CDR2: SGDLS and YYNGEE. The CDR3 is made up of 14 amino acids. V lost 0 bases and J 3 bases, leaving 10 bases between the germline ends. CDR3 bases: TGTGCCAGCAGCGTAGGGCAGGATTACTACGAGCAGTACTTC. This sequence encodes CASSVGQDYYEQYF.

The V call is TRBV5-4, the J call TRBJ2-1; perhaps TRBD2 as D (5 bases). This CDR3 contains 15 residues. V shed 3 bases and J shed 0 bases, with 10 bases lying between them. Germline lookup yields CDR1 SGHNT and CDR2 YYREEE (reference sequence). This chain's CDR3 is CASSYGVSSYNEQFF. As DNA, the CDR3 is TGTGCCAGCAGCTACGGGGTAAGCTCCTACAATGAGCAGTTCTTC.